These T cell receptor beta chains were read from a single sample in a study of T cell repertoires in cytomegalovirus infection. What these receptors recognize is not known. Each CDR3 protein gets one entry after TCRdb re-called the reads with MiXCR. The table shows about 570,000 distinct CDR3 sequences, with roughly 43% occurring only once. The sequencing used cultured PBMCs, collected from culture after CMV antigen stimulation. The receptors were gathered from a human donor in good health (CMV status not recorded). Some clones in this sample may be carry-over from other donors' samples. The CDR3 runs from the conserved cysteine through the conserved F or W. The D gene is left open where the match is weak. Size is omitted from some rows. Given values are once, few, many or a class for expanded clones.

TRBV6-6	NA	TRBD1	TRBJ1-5	TGTGCCAGCAGTCCACAGGGGCCCTCGGGGATGAGTCCCCAGCATTTT	CASSPQGPSGMSPQHF
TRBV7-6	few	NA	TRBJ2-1	TGTGCCAGCAGCTTAGAGGCCAGCGACAATGAGCAGTTCTTC	CASSLEASDNEQFF
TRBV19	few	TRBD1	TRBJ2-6	TGTGCCAGTGCCGCAGGGGGCCCTGGGGCCAACGTCCTGACTTTC	CASAAGGPGANVLTF
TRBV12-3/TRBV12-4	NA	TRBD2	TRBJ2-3	TGTGCCAGCAGTTTTACAGCGGGGGGCAGCACAGATACGCAGTATTTT	CASSFTAGGSTDTQYF
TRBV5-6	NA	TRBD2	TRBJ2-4	TGTGCCAGCAGCCCCGGACTAGCGGGAGGGTCACAGTACTTC	CASSPGLAGGSQYF
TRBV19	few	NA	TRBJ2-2	TGTGCCAGTGGAAGGGAGGACACCGGGGAGCTGTTTTTT	CASGREDTGELFF
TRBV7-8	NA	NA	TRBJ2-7	TGTGCCAGCAGCTCTTACTCGGACCCGCCCAGCGAGCAGTACTTC	CASSSYSDPPSEQYF
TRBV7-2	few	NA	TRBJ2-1	TGTGCCAGCAGCCGACCTATGGCAGACAATGAGCAGTTCTTC	CASSRPMADNEQFF
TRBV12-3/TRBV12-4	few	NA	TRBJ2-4	TGTGCCAGCAGTTTAGCGATTGGATCAAAGTATAGGTACTTC	CASSLAIGSKYRYF
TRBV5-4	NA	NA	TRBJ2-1	TGTGCCAGCAGCTTTGGCGGGACTTCCAACAATGAGCAGTTCTTC	CASSFGGTSNNEQFF
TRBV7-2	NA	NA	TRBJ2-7	TGTGCCAGCAGCTCTGTACAGGGTTTTTACGAGCAGTACTTC	CASSSVQGFYEQYF